The 24 T cell receptor beta chains below all came from one sample that was sequenced in a study of cytomegalovirus exposure and HLA in healthy donors. Produced via immunoSEQ multiplex PCR; TCRdb's table is partial and in-frame only. The table has under 75,000 clones, just under 85% seen once; the top ten hold about 3%. Sequencing was performed on PBMCs. Receptors were obtained from a man aged 25-40 years in good health and CMV-seronegative.

The rearrangement links TRBV11-1 to TRBJ2-1; D may be TRBD2 (6 bases). The CDR3 runs 16 residues. V was clipped by 3 bases and J by 0 bases, with 12 bases between them. Germline CDR1 and CDR2: SGHAT and FQDESV (reference sequence). The CDR3 is CASSLAAGSSYNEQFF. In nucleotides, the CDR3 is TGTGCCAGCAGCTTGGCGGCGGGGAGCTCCTACAATGAGCAGTTCTTC.

The chain joins TRBV5-6 to TRBJ1-1, with TRBD1 matching over 8 bases. V lost 3 bases to trimming and J lost 1 base; unmatched junction nucleotides: 5. Germline CDR1 reads SGHDT; CDR2 reads YYEEEE. This CDR3 spans 15 amino acids. The CDR3 loop is CASSSRDRRNTEAFF. For the CDR3, the DNA is TGTGCCAGCAGCTCTAGGGACAGGCGGAACACTGAAGCTTTCTTT.

The chain combines TRBV7-2 with TRBJ2-5, with a tentative D call TRBD1 (5 bases). The CDR3 covers 14 residues. V lost 4 bases to trimming and J lost 1 base, with 10 bases between them. Per the germline V gene, CDR1 is SGHTA and CDR2 is FQGNSA. The CDR3 protein is CASSSKGAQETQYF. DNA of the CDR3: TGTGCCAGCAGCTCAAAAGGGGCCCAAGAGACCCAGTACTTC.

The chain employs TRBV18 and TRBJ2-2; D is undetermined. Trimming removed 3 bases at V and 4 bases at J, with 9 bases between. CDR1 is KGHSH, CDR2 LQKENI, per germline. The CDR3 loop spans 14 amino acids. CDR3 bases: TGTGCCAGCTCACCTATGGGCCTCACCGGGGAGCTGTTTTTT. Its translation: CASSPMGLTGELFF.

CDR3 region: CASSFSNRNNSPLHF. CDR3 sequence (DNA): TGTGCCAGCAGTTTTTCGAACAGGAATAATTCACCCCTCCACTTT. The chain employs TRBV28 and TRBJ1-6; the D gene is possibly TRBD1 (5 bases). Germline lookup yields CDR1 MDHEN and CDR2 SYDVKM. The ends were cut back, 3 bases at V and 5 bases at J, with 11 bases in the middle. The CDR3 is 15 residues long.

This chain links TRBV4-2 with TRBJ2-3, with TRBD2 matching 9 bases. V gave up 2 bases and J gave up 5 bases; unmatched junction bases: 8. Germline CDR1 is LGHNA and CDR2 is YNFKEQ. This CDR3 has 16 residues. The CDR3: CASSQLIAGEGDTQYF. Written as DNA, the CDR3 is TGTGCCAGCAGCCAACTAATAGCGGGAGAGGGAGATACGCAGTATTTT.

The count of this clone is one. This sequence joins TRBV30 and TRBJ2-6, with a possible D match to TRBD2 (6 bases). The CDR3 has 15 residues. In germline, CDR1 is GTSNPN, CDR2 SVGIG (reference sequence). The V end was cut by 4 bases, the J end by 1 base, with 11 bases between. The CDR3: CAWTVGLSGANVLTF. The DNA of the CDR3 is TGTGCCTGGACCGTCGGACTATCTGGGGCCAACGTCCTGACTTTC.

The chain has TRBV7-8 and TRBJ1-5, with TRBD1 as a possible D gene (6 bases). Germline lookup yields CDR1 SGHVS and CDR2 FQNEAQ. CDR3 length: 16 residues. V was clipped by 5 bases and J by 6 bases, with 20 bases between them. Here the CDR3 reads CASSPKGEGYSQPQHF. CDR3 nucleotide sequence: TGTGCCAGCAGCCCCAAGGGGGAGGGGTATAGTCAGCCCCAGCATTTT.

V usage is TRBV7-9 and J usage is TRBJ2-7; TRBD1 agrees at 7 bases. J was trimmed by 6 bases and V by 5 bases; bases with no gene match: 4. The CDR3 is 12 amino acids. The germline V gene has CDR1 SEHNR and CDR2 FQNEAQ (reference sequence). The CDR3 loop reads CASSPHRGEQYF. CDR3 bases: TGTGCCAGCAGCCCCCACAGGGGCGAGCAGTACTTC.

V gene TRBV4-1 combines with J gene TRBJ2-3; 14 bases match TRBD2. Trimming removed 2 bases from V and 4 bases from J; junction bases left unmatched: 2. CDR3 length equals 16 residues. Germline CDR1 is MGHRA and CDR2 is YSYEKL. CDR3 nucleotides: TGCGCCAGCAGCCAACCGGGACTAGCGGGAGCAGATACGCAGTATTTT. This sequence encodes CASSQPGLAGADTQYF.

This clone appeared once. The J gene is TRBJ1-1, the V gene TRBV5-1; perhaps TRBD1 as D (5 bases). V lost 0 bases to trimming and J lost 4 bases, with 13 bases between them. The germline CDR1 and CDR2 sequences are SGHRS and YFSETQ. The CDR3 consists of 15 residues. The CDR3, as DNA: TGCGCCAGCAGCTTGGGGCAGCCTAGGGGCACTGAAGCTTTCTTT. It is translated as CASSLGQPRGTEAFF. Using reference TRBV5-1 and TRBJ1-1 for the parts outside the CDR3, the full variable domain is KAGVTQTPRYLIKTRGQQVTLSCSPISGHRSVSWYQQTPGQGLQFLFEYFSETQRNKGNFPGRFSGRQFSNSRSEMNVSTLELGDSALYLCASSLGQPRGTEAFFGQGTRLTVV.

This chain uses TRBV12-1 with TRBJ1-5; the tabulated D call, TRBD1, remains unverified against the DNA. TRBV12-1 is labeled a pseudogene. The CDR3 loop spans 21 amino acids. The chain's CDR3 is CASSPYVPLVWTGKSNQPQHF. CDR3 sequence (DNA): TGTGCCAGCAGTCCTTACGTCCCCCTCGTTTGGACAGGGAAAAGCAATCAGCCCCAGCATTTT.

This chain connects TRBV2 to TRBJ1-6, with D possibly being TRBD1 (5 bases). There are 17 residues in the CDR3. V was clipped by 1 base and J by 7 bases, with 17 bases between them. The germline CDR1 and CDR2 sequences are SNHLY and FYNNEI. CDR3 in amino acids: CASSEGSRGGFNSPLHF. CDR3 nucleotides: TGTGCCAGCAGTGAAGGCTCTCGGGGGGGTTTCAATTCACCCCTCCACTTT.

The chain employs TRBV27 and TRBJ2-1, with 7 bases lining up with TRBD2. With 6 bases clipped from V and 6 bases from J, the junction kept 2 bases outside the gene matches. The V gene's germline CDR1 is MNHEY and CDR2 SMNVEV (reference sequence). The CDR3 consists of 12 residues. The DNA of the CDR3 is TGTGCCAGCAGGGGGACTACCAATGAGCAGTTCTTC. Translation: CASRGTTNEQFF.

This clone was seen just once. This chain joins TRBV11-2 and TRBJ1-6; D call uncertain. Germline V gives CDR1 SGHAT, CDR2 FQNNGV. CDR3 size: 16 residues. V lost 3 bases to trimming and J lost 0 bases, with 9 bases between them. The CDR3 sequence is CASSLVPSSYNSPLHF. CDR3 nucleotide sequence: TGTGCCAGCAGCTTGGTACCGAGCTCCTATAATTCACCCCTCCACTTT.

J is TRBJ1-2 and V is TRBV7-9; TRBD1 matches 7 bases. Germline CDR1 is SEHNR and CDR2 is FQNEAQ (reference sequence). This CDR3 spans 14 amino acids. Trimming at V came to 5 bases and at J to 0 bases, leaving 3 bases not matched to a gene. DNA of the CDR3: TGTGCCAGCAGCCCTGGGACAGCTAACTATGGCTACACCTTC. This sequence encodes CASSPGTANYGYTF. The full variable domain, in which reference TRBV7-9 and TRBJ1-2 provide the parts outside the CDR3, is DTGVSQNPRHKITKRGQNVTFRCDPISEHNRLYWYRQTLGQGPEFLTYFQNEAQLEKSRLLSDRFSAERPKGSFSTLEIQRTEQGDSAMYLCASSPGTANYGYTFGSGTRLTVV.

This sequence joins TRBV4-3 and TRBJ1-6; possibly TRBD1 for D (5 bases). The length of the CDR3 is 16 residues. The V and J ends lost 0 bases and 13 bases respectively, with 19 bases between them. Germline lookup yields CDR1 LGHNA and CDR2 YSLEER. CDR3 bases: TGCGCCAGCAGCCAAGAGGACGACAGTAATCTTTGGCCCCTCCACTTT. Translating gives CASSQEDDSNLWPLHF.

The chain employs TRBV5-1 and TRBJ2-5; TRBD2 aligns across 10 bases. CDR3 size: 16 residues. Germline V gene lookup returns CDR1 SGHRS and CDR2 YFSETQ. With V trimmed by 4 bases and J by 4 bases, 10 bases remained unmatched. The CDR3, as DNA: TGCGCCAGCAGCCAACCGCTAGCGGGAGTTGGAGAGACCCAGTACTTC. As protein: CASSQPLAGVGETQYF.

The chain recombines TRBV4-2 with TRBJ2-5, with D maybe TRBD1 (5 bases). Trimming took 1 base from V and 5 from J, leaving 14 bases between them. The CDR3 contains 15 residues. Germline CDR1 and CDR2: LGHNA and YNFKEQ. This CDR3 reads CASSQGREFSETQYF. Here the CDR3 DNA reads TGTGCCAGCAGCCAAGGCAGGGAATTCTCGGAGACCCAGTACTTC.

The J gene is TRBJ2-1, the V gene TRBV28, with 7 bases identical to TRBD1. The CDR3 consists of 17 residues. J lost 0 bases, V lost 7 bases, and 12 bases had no gene match. Germline V gene lookup returns CDR1 MDHEN and CDR2 SYDVKM. CDR3 coding DNA: TGTGCCAGCACCTCAGGGGGAGACCCGAGCTCCTACAATGAGCAGTTCTTC. Its translation is CASTSGGDPSSYNEQFF.

The chain combines TRBV5-6 with TRBJ1-2, with 11 nucleotides matching TRBD1. The CDR3 loop spans 17 amino acids. Germline values: CDR1 SGHDT, CDR2 YYEEEE. With V trimmed by 1 base and J by 2 bases, 7 bases remained unmatched. CDR3 sequence reads: CASSLNRDRGLNYGYTF. Written as DNA, the CDR3 is TGTGCCAGCAGCTTGAACCGGGACAGGGGGTTAAACTATGGCTACACCTTC. The whole variable domain, remainder taken from reference TRBV5-6 and TRBJ1-2, is DAGVTQSPTHLIKTRGQQVTLRCSPKSGHDTVSWYQQALGQGPQFIFQYYEEEERQRGNFPDRFSGHQFPNYSSELNVNALLLGDSALYLCASSLNRDRGLNYGYTFGSGTRLTVV.

The V call is TRBV28, the J call TRBJ1-6; TRBD1 might be the D (6 bases). The CDR3 is made up of 17 amino acids. V was trimmed by 5 bases and J by 9 bases, leaving 23 bases between them. The germline V gene encodes CDR1 MDHEN and CDR2 SYDVKM. The CDR3 is CASSPPLYQGTVSPLHF. CDR3 DNA: TGTGCCAGCAGTCCACCCCTATACCAGGGGACGGTTTCACCCCTCCACTTT.

The chain joins TRBV11-1 to TRBJ2-7; tentatively, D is TRBD1 (6 bases). The CDR3 spans 16 residues. V lost 6 bases and J lost 0, with 18 bases in between. Germline values: CDR1 SGHAT, CDR2 FQDESV (reference sequence). The CDR3 region is CASSLGQGKFSYEQYF. For the CDR3, the DNA is TGTGCCAGCAGTTTGGGGCAGGGGAAGTTCTCCTACGAGCAGTACTTC. The full variable domain, with the rest looked up from reference TRBV11-1 and TRBJ2-7, is EAEVAQSPRYKITEKSQAVAFWCDPISGHATLYWYRQILGQGPELLVQFQDESVVDDSQLPKDRFSAERLKGVDSTLKIQPAELGDSAMYLCASSLGQGKFSYEQYFGPGTRLTVT.

The rearrangement uses TRBV30 and TRBJ2-2; D is uncertain. The V and J ends lost 4 bases and 7 bases respectively, with 7 bases between them. The CDR3 loop spans 11 amino acids. CDR1 is GTSNPN, CDR2 SVGIG, per germline (reference sequence). The CDR3 coding sequence is TGTGCCTGGACTAGTTACGGGGAGCTGTTTTTT. This codes for CAWTSYGELFF.